What follows are 31 T cell receptor beta chains derived from one specimen sequenced in a study of T cell responses to AZD1222 COVID-19 vaccine. Using immunoSEQ multiplex PCR, the repertoire was profiled, and TCRdb retains in-frame clones only, with some absent. The data contain 130,000 or so clones, 89% of them singletons. Sequences were derived from peripheral blood, sampled 28 days after the second AZD1222 dose. The source of these receptors is an adult who received the AZD1222 COVID-19 vaccine.

This clone was seen a handful of times. The chain recombines TRBV6-5 with TRBJ1-2; 7 positions match TRBD1. Germline V lookup: CDR1 MNHEY, CDR2 SVGAGI. V lost 5 bases and J lost 7; bases outside the gene matches: 7. The CDR3 is 13 amino acids. This CDR3 is CASSPQGEGGYTF. The CDR3 DNA reads TGTGCCAGCAGTCCTCAGGGGGAAGGTGGCTACACCTTC.

This clone appeared once. The J gene is TRBJ2-7, the V gene TRBV7-2; 11 bases agree with TRBD2. The CDR3 has 15 amino acids. V lost 6 bases, J lost 2 bases, and 6 bases stayed unmatched. In germline, CDR1 is SGHTA, CDR2 FQGNSA. The CDR3 region has the DNA TGTGCCAGCAGTTTGCTAGCGGGGGGTACCTACGAGCAGTACTTC. It is translated as CASSLLAGGTYEQYF.

The rearrangement links TRBV9 to TRBJ2-7; a weak D match, TRBD2 (5 bases). The germline V gene encodes CDR1 SGDLS and CDR2 YYNGEE. The germline V and J ends were trimmed by 2 bases and 4 bases, with 13 bases remaining between them. The CDR3 sequence is 14 residues long. The CDR3 reads CASSVAPEGYEQYF. For the CDR3, the DNA is TGTGCCAGCAGCGTCGCACCCGAGGGATACGAGCAGTACTTC. Complete variable domain (other parts from reference TRBV9 and TRBJ2-7): DSGVTQTPKHLITATGQRVTLRCSPRSGDLSVYWYQQSLDQGLQFLIQYYNGEERAKGNILERFSAQQFPDLHSELNLSSLELGDSALYFCASSVAPEGYEQYFGPGTRLTVT.

This chain links TRBV4-1 with TRBJ1-2, with D possibly being TRBD1 (6 bases). The germline gives CDR1 MGHRA, CDR2 YSYEKL. Trimming cost V 1 base and J 7 bases, with 22 bases left between them. This CDR3 has 17 residues. CDR3 amino acids: CASSQVIRTVDYSGYTF. In nucleotides, the CDR3 is TGCGCCAGCAGCCAAGTAATCAGGACAGTCGATTATAGTGGCTACACCTTC.

The gene calls are TRBV10-3 and TRBJ2-3; D is unresolved. Trimming removed 4 bases at V and 4 bases at J, with 12 bases between. The CDR3 totals 14 residues. The germline V gene encodes CDR1 ENHRY and CDR2 SYGVKD. The CDR3 region has the DNA TGTGCCATCAGTGGAATTAGCATTGCAGATACGCAGTATTTT. It translates to CAISGISIADTQYF.

The gene calls are TRBV2 and TRBJ2-3; tentative D call: TRBD2 (6 bases). The CDR3 length is 13 residues. Trimming took 2 bases from V and 14 from J, leaving 17 bases between them. Germline V gene sequence: CDR1 SNHLY, CDR2 FYNNEI. CDR3 in DNA: TGTGCCAGCAGTGAAACATGGGACTCCAATCGGTATTTT. Translated, it gives CASSETWDSNRYF.

The genes are TRBV7-9 and TRBJ1-1; D gene uncertain. This CDR3 comprises 14 residues. V lost 5 bases and J lost 4, with 14 bases in between. Germline CDR1 and CDR2: SEHNR and FQNEAQ (reference sequence). The CDR3: CASSARAGRTEAFF. The CDR3 region has the DNA TGTGCCAGCAGCGCCAGAGCCGGGCGCACTGAAGCTTTCTTT.

In DNA form, the CDR3 reads TGTGCCAGCAGCCCCACGGGACTAGCGGGACTTGAGCAGTTCTTC. Translating gives CASSPTGLAGLEQFF. The J gene is TRBJ2-1, the V gene TRBV7-2; 13 bases are shared with TRBD2. The CDR3 is 15 residues long. Per germline, CDR1 SGHTA and CDR2 FQGNSA. The junction had 7 bases not matched to a gene; V was cut back by 5 bases and J by 9 bases.

CDR3 protein: CASSYTGQGRTEAFF. DNA for the CDR3: TGTGCCAGCAGTTACACTGGACAGGGGAGAACTGAAGCTTTCTTT. The chain carries TRBV6-5 and TRBJ1-1; 9 bases match TRBD1. CDR3 length: 15 amino acids. Germline-derived CDR1 and CDR2 are MNHEY and SVGAGI. The junction had 6 bases not matched to a gene; V was cut back by 2 bases and J by 5 bases.

The rearrangement uses TRBV29-1 and TRBJ1-1; D is possibly TRBD1 (6 bases). Per germline, CDR1 SQVTM and CDR2 ANQGSEA. Trimming left V 5 bases short and J 5 bases short, with 12 bases between. This CDR3 region has 12 residues. The CDR3 DNA reads TGCAGCGTTCTCAGGGGAGGTACTGAAGCTTTCTTT. It is translated as CSVLRGGTEAFF.

The chain is built from TRBV7-2 and TRBJ2-1; TRBD2 aligns across 7 bases. The CDR3 is 15 amino acids. In germline, CDR1 is SGHTA, CDR2 FQGNSA. After removal of 1 base from V and 0 bases from J, the junction contained 0 bases not matched to a gene. CDR3 DNA: TGTGCCAGCAGCTTAGGCGGGGGCTCCTACAATGAGCAGTTCTTC. It encodes CASSLGGGSYNEQFF. Combining the CDR3 with reference TRBV7-2 and TRBJ2-1 gives the whole variable domain GAGVSQSPSNKVTEKGKDVELRCDPISGHTALYWYRQSLGQGLEFLIYFQGNSAPDKSGLPSDRFSAERTGGSVSTLTIQRTQQEDSAVYLCASSLGGGSYNEQFFGPGTRLTVL.

The chain recombines TRBV7-9 with TRBJ2-7; TRBD1 matches 7 bases. The V gene end was trimmed by 2 bases and the J gene end by 7 bases; junction bases not matched to a gene: 11. The CDR3 has 15 residues. Per the germline V gene, CDR1 is SEHNR and CDR2 is FQNEAQ (reference sequence). CDR3 nucleotide sequence: TGTGCCAGCAGCTTAAAGACGGGACAGTACGCGGAGCAGTACTTC. This sequence encodes CASSLKTGQYAEQYF.

The gene calls are TRBV7-8 and TRBJ2-1, with a tentative D call TRBD2 (6 bases). The germline V gene has CDR1 SGHVS and CDR2 FQNEAQ. This CDR3 contains 12 residues. Trimming shortened V by 5 bases and J by 7 bases, and 9 bases separated the two germline ends. The CDR3 DNA reads TGTGCCAGCAGCGCGACTAGTAATGAGCAGTTCTTC. Translation: CASSATSNEQFF.

This sequence joins TRBV5-4 and TRBJ1-1; 7 bases are shared with TRBD1. V was clipped by 2 bases and J by 10 bases; unmatched bases: 5. The CDR3 is 12 amino acids. Germline CDR1 and CDR2: SGHNT and YYREEE (reference sequence). The CDR3 region is CASSFDREAAFF. CDR3 bases: TGTGCCAGCAGCTTTGACAGGGAGGCAGCTTTCTTT.

The V call is TRBV28, the J call TRBJ1-3, with D possibly matching TRBD1 (6 bases). Looked up from germline, CDR1 is MDHEN and CDR2 is SYDVKM. Trimming removed 6 bases from V and 0 bases from J, with 15 bases in between. The length of the CDR3 is 16 residues. This chain's CDR3 is CASSPPDRNSGNTIYF. As DNA, the CDR3 is TGTGCCAGCAGCCCCCCCGACAGGAACTCTGGAAACACCATATATTTT.

This clone was seen a few times. The rearrangement links TRBV11-2 to TRBJ1-1; 11 bases are a match to TRBD1. Germline CDR1 reads SGHAT; CDR2 reads FQNNGV. V lost 3 bases, J lost 10 bases, and 10 bases stayed unmatched. The CDR3 sequence is 15 residues long. The CDR3 nucleotides are TGTGCCAGCAGCTTGATAGGACAGGGGGCATCAGGAGCTTTCTTT. Amino acids: CASSLIGQGASGAFF.

The chain links TRBV9 to TRBJ2-7; D uncertain. Germline V gives CDR1 SGDLS, CDR2 YYNGEE. The CDR3 has 13 residues. Deletions cut 2 bases from V and 6 bases from J, with 12 bases between. CDR3 sequence reads: CASSVLSRGEQYF. CDR3 nucleotide sequence: TGTGCCAGCAGCGTTCTCTCACGAGGCGAGCAGTACTTC.

The genes are TRBV4-2 and TRBJ1-2; 9 nucleotides agree with TRBD1. This CDR3 has 14 residues. V gave up 3 bases and J gave up 8 bases; unmatched junction bases: 7. Germline assignment: CDR1 LGHNA and CDR2 YNFKEQ. CDR3 in amino acids: CASSHPGQGSGYTF. The CDR3 bases are TGTGCCAGCAGCCACCCGGGACAGGGAAGCGGCTACACCTTC.

The rearrangement joins TRBV28 to TRBJ1-2, with 8 positions matching TRBD1. Trimming removed 6 bases from V and 1 base from J; junction bases left unmatched: 10. Germline values: CDR1 MDHEN, CDR2 SYDVKM. This CDR3 comprises 16 residues. CDR3 in DNA: TGTGCCAGCAGCATATCCGGGACAGGAATTAACTATGGCTACACCTTC. Translation gives CASSISGTGINYGYTF.

The J gene is TRBJ2-4, the V gene TRBV19, with a possible D match to TRBD1 (6 bases). Per germline, CDR1 LNHDA and CDR2 SQIVND (reference sequence). The V end lost 1 base, the J end lost 9 bases, and 10 bases lay between the germline ends. This CDR3 has 13 amino acids. The CDR3 bases are TGTGCCAGTAGTATAGGTGGGGGCACCATTCAGTACTTC. Translating gives CASSIGGGTIQYF.

This clone has at least ten counts. The rearrangement uses TRBV5-4 and TRBJ1-2, with D unresolved. V lost 0 bases and J 4 bases, leaving 7 bases between the germline ends. This CDR3 comprises 13 residues. The germline gives CDR1 SGHNT, CDR2 YYREEE (reference sequence). The CDR3 is CASSLGAAYGYTF. The DNA of the CDR3 is TGTGCCAGCAGCTTGGGGGCAGCCTATGGCTACACCTTC.

This chain links TRBV20-1 with TRBJ2-3; D is possibly TRBD1 (5 bases). Deletions cut 3 bases from V and 7 bases from J, with 11 bases between. CDR3 length: 12 amino acids. The germline V gene has CDR1 DFQATT and CDR2 SNEGSKA (reference sequence). This chain's CDR3 is CSASRADNTQYF. The CDR3 nucleotides are TGCAGTGCTAGTCGGGCGGACAATACGCAGTATTTT.

The chain is built from TRBV7-2 and TRBJ2-7; D is undetermined. Trimming cost V 1 base and J 2 bases, with 6 bases left between them. The CDR3 has 13 amino acids. CDR1 and CDR2 (germline): SGHTA, FQGNSA. Here the CDR3 reads CASSLGSAYEQYF. CDR3 bases: TGTGCCAGCAGCTTAGGATCTGCCTACGAGCAGTACTTC. The full variable domain, in which reference TRBV7-2 and TRBJ2-7 provide the parts outside the CDR3, is GAGVSQSPSNKVTEKGKDVELRCDPISGHTALYWYRQSLGQGLEFLIYFQGNSAPDKSGLPSDRFSAERTGGSVSTLTIQRTQQEDSAVYLCASSLGSAYEQYFGPGTRLTVT.

The V and J genes are TRBV2 and TRBJ2-3; TRBD2 matches 7 bases. The germline V gene has CDR1 SNHLY and CDR2 FYNNEI. V shed 3 bases and J 0 bases; nucleotides not matched to a gene: 3. The CDR3 covers 15 residues. CDR3 DNA: TGTGCCAGCAGTGAGGCGGGGGTGAGCACAGATACGCAGTATTTT. As protein: CASSEAGVSTDTQYF.

V is TRBV6-5 and J is TRBJ1-3; maybe TRBD1 (5 bases). The V end was cut by 6 bases, the J end by 2 bases, with 14 bases between. Germline V gene sequence: CDR1 MNHEY, CDR2 SVGAGI. The CDR3 extends over 15 amino acids. The CDR3 bases are TGTGCCAGCAGGGGGGGAGGGCTCCCTGGAAACACCATATATTTT. Its translation: CASRGGGLPGNTIYF.

This chain links TRBV28 with TRBJ2-7; D might be TRBD1 (6 bases). V was trimmed by 6 bases and J by 6 bases, leaving 18 bases between them. Germline assignment: CDR1 MDHEN and CDR2 SYDVKM. CDR3 length: 14 residues. The CDR3 DNA reads as TGTGCCAGCAGCCTTGACAGGAGGTACGGCGAGCAGTACTTC. Its protein is CASSLDRRYGEQYF.

The chain is built from TRBV6-2 or TRBV6-3 and TRBJ2-1, with 9 nucleotides matching TRBD2. Trimming cost V 0 bases and J 6 bases; bases outside gene matches: 3. The CDR3 spans 15 residues. The germline V gene has CDR1 MNHEY and CDR2 SVGEGT. The chain's CDR3 is CASSYSGGGVNEQFF. The CDR3 region has the DNA TGTGCCAGCAGTTACTCGGGCGGGGGGGTCAATGAGCAGTTCTTC.

The J gene is TRBJ1-4, the V gene TRBV6-5; D gene unclear. CDR1 is MNHEY, CDR2 SVGAGI, per germline. The V and J ends lost 2 bases and 2 bases respectively, with 9 bases between them. The CDR3 extends over 15 amino acids. The CDR3, as DNA: TGTGCCAGCAGTTACATACACGGGACTAATGAAAAACTGTTTTTT. It encodes CASSYIHGTNEKLFF.

The rearrangement joins TRBV30 to TRBJ1-2, with no clear D. The CDR3 is 12 residues long. Germline V gives CDR1 GTSNPN, CDR2 SVGIG (reference sequence). The germline V and J ends were trimmed by 5 bases and 6 bases, with 13 bases remaining between them. The CDR3 is CAWGTRPNGYTF. CDR3 DNA: TGTGCCTGGGGAACCCGGCCGAATGGCTACACCTTC.

This clone was found once. This chain connects TRBV5-1 to TRBJ2-3, with D perhaps given as TRBD1 or TRBD2 (5 bases each). V gave up 0 bases and J gave up 5 bases, with 16 bases separating them. Germline lookup yields CDR1 SGHRS and CDR2 YFSETQ. This CDR3 is built from 16 residues. CDR3 DNA sequence: TGCGCCAGCAGCTTGGATCCGGGACCCACACAAGATACGCAGTATTTT. Translation: CASSLDPGPTQDTQYF.

The chain has TRBV5-1 and TRBJ2-3; TRBD2 aligns across 12 bases. CDR1 SGHRS and CDR2 YFSETQ come from the germline V gene. The CDR3 contains 16 residues. The V and J ends lost 4 bases and 5 bases, in that order; junction bases with no gene match: 8. The CDR3 DNA reads TGCGCCAGCAGCGCCCTACTAGCGGGGGGAAGAGATACGCAGTATTTT. Its translation: CASSALLAGGRDTQYF.